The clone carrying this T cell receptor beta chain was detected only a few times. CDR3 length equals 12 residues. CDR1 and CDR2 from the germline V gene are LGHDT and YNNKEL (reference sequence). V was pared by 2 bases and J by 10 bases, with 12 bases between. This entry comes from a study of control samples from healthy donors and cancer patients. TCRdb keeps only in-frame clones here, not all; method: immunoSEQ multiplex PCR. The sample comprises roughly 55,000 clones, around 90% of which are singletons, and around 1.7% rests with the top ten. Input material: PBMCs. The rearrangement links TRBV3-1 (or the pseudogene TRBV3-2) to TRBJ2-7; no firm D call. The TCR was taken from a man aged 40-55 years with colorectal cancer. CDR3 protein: CASSQTNGPQYF. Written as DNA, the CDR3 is TGTGCCAGCAGCCAAACAAACGGCCCTCAGTACTTC.